The present entry profiles one TCR beta chain with its context. The record originates from a study of blood T cells in healthy people across ages. The CDR3 length is 15 residues. Trimming removed 2 bases from V and 5 bases from J, with 15 bases in between. Germline CDR1 is SNHLY and CDR2 is FYNNEI. The authors ran a second PCR of roughly 6 to 11 cycles using a sample-barcoded 5' primer and a J-beta primer mix. A 12-random-nucleotide template-switch adaptor tagged each cDNA molecule. TCRdb ran MiXCR on the 5' RACE reads and lists one entry per CDR3 protein. The repertoire holds about 640,000 distinct CDR3 sequences, with under 65% as singletons.

The origin of this receptor is a man aged 55 to 70 in good health. V and J are TRBV2 and TRBJ2-5; the D gene is possibly TRBD2 (5 bases). Material: blood. CDR3 amino acids: CASSEKGAAWETQYF. The CDR3 DNA is TGTGCCAGCAGTGAAAAGGGAGCTGCTTGGGAGACCCAGTACTTC.